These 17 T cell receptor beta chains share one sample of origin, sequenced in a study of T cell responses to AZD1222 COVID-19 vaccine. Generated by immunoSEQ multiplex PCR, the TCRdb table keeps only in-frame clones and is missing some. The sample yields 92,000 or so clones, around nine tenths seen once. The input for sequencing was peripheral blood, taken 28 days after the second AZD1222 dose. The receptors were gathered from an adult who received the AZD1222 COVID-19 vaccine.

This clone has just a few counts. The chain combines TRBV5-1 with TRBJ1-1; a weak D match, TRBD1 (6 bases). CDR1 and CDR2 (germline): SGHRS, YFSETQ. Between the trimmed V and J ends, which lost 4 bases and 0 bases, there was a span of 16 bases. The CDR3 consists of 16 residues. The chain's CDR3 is CASSPAGTSMNTEAFF. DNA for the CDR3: TGCGCCAGCAGCCCGGCCGGGACATCAATGAACACTGAAGCTTTCTTT.

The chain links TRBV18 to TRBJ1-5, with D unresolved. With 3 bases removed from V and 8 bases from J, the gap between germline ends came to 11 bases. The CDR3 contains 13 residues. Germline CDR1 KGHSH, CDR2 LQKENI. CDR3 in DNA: TGTGCCAGCTCACCCGGGGTTCGGGAGCCCCAGCATTTT. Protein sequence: CASSPGVREPQHF.

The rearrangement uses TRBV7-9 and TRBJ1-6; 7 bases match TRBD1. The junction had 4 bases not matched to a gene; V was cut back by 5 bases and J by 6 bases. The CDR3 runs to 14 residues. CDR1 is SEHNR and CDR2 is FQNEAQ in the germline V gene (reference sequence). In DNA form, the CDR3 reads TGTGCCAGCAGCGGCGGACAGGTTAATTCACCCCTCCACTTT. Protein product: CASSGGQVNSPLHF. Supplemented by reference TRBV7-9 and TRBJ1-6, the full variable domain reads DTGVSQNPRHKITKRGQNVTFRCDPISEHNRLYWYRQTLGQGPEFLTYFQNEAQLEKSRLLSDRFSAERPKGSFSTLEIQRTEQGDSAMYLCASSGGQVNSPLHFGNGTRLTVT.

CDR3: CASSILGGSYGYTF. The CDR3 DNA sequence: TGTGCCAGTAGTATCCTAGGGGGATCCTATGGCTACACCTTC. This chain connects TRBV19 to TRBJ1-2, with D perhaps TRBD1 (6 bases). With 3 bases removed from V and 4 bases from J, the gap between germline ends came to 12 bases. The CDR3 has 14 amino acids. Germline V gives CDR1 LNHDA, CDR2 SQIVND (reference sequence). The variable domain in full, with the rest retrieved from reference TRBV19 and TRBJ1-2, is DGGITQSPKYLFRKEGQNVTLSCEQNLNHDAMYWYRQDPGQGLRLIYYSQIVNDFQKGDIAEGYSVSREKKESFPLTVTSAQKNPTAFYLCASSILGGSYGYTFGSGTRLTVV.

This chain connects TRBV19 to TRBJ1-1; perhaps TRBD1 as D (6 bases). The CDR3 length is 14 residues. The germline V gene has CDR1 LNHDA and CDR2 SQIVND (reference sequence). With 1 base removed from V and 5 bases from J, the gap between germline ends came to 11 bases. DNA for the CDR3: TGTGCCAGTAGTATAGCGGGGGCGCTTACTGAAGCTTTCTTT. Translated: CASSIAGALTEAFF.

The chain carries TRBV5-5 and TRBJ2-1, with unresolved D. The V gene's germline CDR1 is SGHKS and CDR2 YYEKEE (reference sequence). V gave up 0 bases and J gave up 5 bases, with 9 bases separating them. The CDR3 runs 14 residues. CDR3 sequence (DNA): TGTGCCAGCAGCTTGGTCACCCTTAACAATGAGCAGTTCTTC. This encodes CASSLVTLNNEQFF. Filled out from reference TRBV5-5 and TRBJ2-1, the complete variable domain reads DAGVTQSPTHLIKTRGQQVTLRCSPISGHKSVSWYQQVLGQGPQFIFQYYEKEERGRGNFPDRFSARQFPNYSSELNVNALLLGDSALYLCASSLVTLNNEQFFGPGTRLTVL.

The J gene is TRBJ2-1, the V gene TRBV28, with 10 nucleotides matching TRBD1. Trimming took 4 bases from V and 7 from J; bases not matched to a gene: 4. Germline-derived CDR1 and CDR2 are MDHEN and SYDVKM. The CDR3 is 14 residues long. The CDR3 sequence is CASSSGQGRNEQFF. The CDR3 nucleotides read TGTGCCAGCAGTTCGGGACAGGGGAGGAATGAGCAGTTCTTC. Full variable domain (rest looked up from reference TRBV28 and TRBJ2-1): DVKVTQSSRYLVKRTGEKVFLECVQDMDHENMFWYRQDPGLGLRLIYFSYDVKMKEKGDIPEGYSVSREKKERFSLILESASTNQTSMYLCASSSGQGRNEQFFGPGTRLTVL.

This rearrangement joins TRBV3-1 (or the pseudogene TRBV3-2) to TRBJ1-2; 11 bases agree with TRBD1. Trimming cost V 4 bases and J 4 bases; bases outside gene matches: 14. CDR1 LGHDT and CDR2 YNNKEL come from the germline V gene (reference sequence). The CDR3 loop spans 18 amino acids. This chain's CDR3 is CASSLGPGTGGISYGYTF. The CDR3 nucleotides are TGTGCCAGCAGCCTAGGACCCGGGACAGGGGGTATTAGCTATGGCTACACCTTC.

The CDR3 coding sequence is TGTGCCAGCCTTGGGAAGGGAAGAAACACCGGGGAGCTGTTTTTT. Encoded protein: CASLGKGRNTGELFF. The chain joins TRBV19 to TRBJ2-2, with D hard to call. The CDR3 length is 15 residues. Germline V gene lookup returns CDR1 LNHDA and CDR2 SQIVND (reference sequence). V lost 9 bases, J lost 2 bases, and 16 bases lay in between.

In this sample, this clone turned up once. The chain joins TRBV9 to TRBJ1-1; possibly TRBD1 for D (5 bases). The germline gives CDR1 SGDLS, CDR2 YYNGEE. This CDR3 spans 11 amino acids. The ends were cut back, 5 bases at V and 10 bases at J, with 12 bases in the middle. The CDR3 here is CASSSGQGAFF. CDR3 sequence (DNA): TGTGCCAGCAGTTCGGGGCAGGGAGCTTTCTTT.

The CDR3 loop is CASSVGHYSNQPQHF. The DNA for the CDR3 is TGTGCCAGCAGCGTGGGACATTATAGCAATCAGCCCCAGCATTTT. The chain uses TRBV6-2 or TRBV6-3 and TRBJ1-5; weak D call: TRBD1 (6 bases). The CDR3 is 15 amino acids. The germline V and J ends were trimmed by 6 bases and 0 bases, with 12 bases remaining between them. CDR1 and CDR2 (germline): MNHEY, SVGEGT.

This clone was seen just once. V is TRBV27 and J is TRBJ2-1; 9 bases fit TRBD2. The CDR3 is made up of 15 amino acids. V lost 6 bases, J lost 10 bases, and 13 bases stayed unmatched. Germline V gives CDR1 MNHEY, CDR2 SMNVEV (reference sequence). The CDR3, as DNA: TGTGCCAGCAGACAAAGCGGGGGGAGCTCATGGGAGCAGTTCTTC. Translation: CASRQSGGSSWEQFF.

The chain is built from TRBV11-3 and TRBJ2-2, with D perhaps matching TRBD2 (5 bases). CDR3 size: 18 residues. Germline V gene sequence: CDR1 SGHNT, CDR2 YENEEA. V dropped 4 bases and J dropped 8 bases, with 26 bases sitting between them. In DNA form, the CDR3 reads TGTGCCAGCAGCTCTAGCAATCTCGGGGTACGATCATCAGGGGAGCTGTTTTTT. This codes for CASSSSNLGVRSSGELFF.

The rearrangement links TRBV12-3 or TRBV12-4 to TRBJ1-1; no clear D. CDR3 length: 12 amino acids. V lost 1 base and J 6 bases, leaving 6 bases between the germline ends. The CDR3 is CASSLVSAEAFF. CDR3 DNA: TGTGCCAGCAGTTTAGTGTCAGCTGAAGCTTTCTTT.

CDR3 loop: CASSQDRTANYEQYF. CDR3 DNA: TGCGCCAGCAGCCAAGACCGGACAGCAAACTACGAGCAGTACTTC. V and J are TRBV4-1 and TRBJ2-7, with D tentatively TRBD1 (6 bases). The CDR3 is 15 amino acids. Trimming took off 0 bases at V and 3 bases at J, with 12 bases between the two ends. Germline values: CDR1 MGHRA, CDR2 YSYEKL.

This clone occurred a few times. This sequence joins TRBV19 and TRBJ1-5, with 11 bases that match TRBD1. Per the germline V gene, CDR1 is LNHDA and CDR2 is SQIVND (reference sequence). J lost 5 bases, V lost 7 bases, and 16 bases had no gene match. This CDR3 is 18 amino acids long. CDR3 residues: CASKWTGGAIKGDQPQHF. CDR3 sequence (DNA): TGTGCCAGTAAATGGACAGGGGGCGCGATTAAAGGCGATCAGCCCCAGCATTTT.

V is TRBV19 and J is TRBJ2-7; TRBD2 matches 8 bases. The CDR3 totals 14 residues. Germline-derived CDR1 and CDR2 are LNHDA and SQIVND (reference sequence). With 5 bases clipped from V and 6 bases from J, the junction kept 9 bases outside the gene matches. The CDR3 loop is CASSLAGTSLEQYF. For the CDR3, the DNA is TGTGCCAGTAGTTTAGCGGGGACATCCCTCGAGCAGTACTTC.